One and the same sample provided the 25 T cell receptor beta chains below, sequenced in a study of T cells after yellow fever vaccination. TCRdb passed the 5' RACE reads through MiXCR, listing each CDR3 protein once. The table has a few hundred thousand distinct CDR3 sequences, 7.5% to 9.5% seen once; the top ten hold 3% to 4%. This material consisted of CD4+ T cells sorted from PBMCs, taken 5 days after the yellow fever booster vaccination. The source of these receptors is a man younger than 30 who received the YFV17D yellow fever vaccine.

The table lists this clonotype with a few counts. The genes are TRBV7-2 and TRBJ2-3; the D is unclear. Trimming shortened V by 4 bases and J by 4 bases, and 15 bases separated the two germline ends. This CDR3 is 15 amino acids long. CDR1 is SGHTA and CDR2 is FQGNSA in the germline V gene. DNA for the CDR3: TGTGCCAGCAGCTCAAGACCCAGAGGATCAGATACGCAGTATTTT. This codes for CASSSRPRGSDTQYF. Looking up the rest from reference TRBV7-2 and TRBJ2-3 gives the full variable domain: GAGVSQSPSNKVTEKGKDVELRCDPISGHTALYWYRQSLGQGLEFLIYFQGNSAPDKSGLPSDRFSAERTGGSVSTLTIQRTQQEDSAVYLCASSSRPRGSDTQYFGPGTRLTVL.

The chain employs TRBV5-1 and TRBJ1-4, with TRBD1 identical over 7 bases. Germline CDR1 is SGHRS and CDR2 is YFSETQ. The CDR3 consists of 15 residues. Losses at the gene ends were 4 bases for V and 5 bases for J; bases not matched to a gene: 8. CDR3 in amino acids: CASSDSGTENEKLFF. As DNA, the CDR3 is TGCGCCAGCAGCGATTCCGGGACAGAGAATGAAAAACTGTTTTTT.

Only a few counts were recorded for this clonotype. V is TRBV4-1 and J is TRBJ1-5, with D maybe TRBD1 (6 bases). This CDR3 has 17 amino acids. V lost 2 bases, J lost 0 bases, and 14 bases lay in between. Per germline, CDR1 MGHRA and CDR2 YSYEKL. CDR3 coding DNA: TGCGCCAGCAGCCAAACCTCAGGGGTTTATAGCAATCAGCCCCAGCATTTT. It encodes CASSQTSGVYSNQPQHF.

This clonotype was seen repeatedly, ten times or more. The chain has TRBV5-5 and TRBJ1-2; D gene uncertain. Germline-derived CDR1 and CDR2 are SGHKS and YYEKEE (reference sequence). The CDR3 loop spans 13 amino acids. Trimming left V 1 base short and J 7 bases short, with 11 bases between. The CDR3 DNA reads TGTGCCAGCAGCTTGTCCGGACTAACTGGCTACACCTTC. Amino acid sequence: CASSLSGLTGYTF.

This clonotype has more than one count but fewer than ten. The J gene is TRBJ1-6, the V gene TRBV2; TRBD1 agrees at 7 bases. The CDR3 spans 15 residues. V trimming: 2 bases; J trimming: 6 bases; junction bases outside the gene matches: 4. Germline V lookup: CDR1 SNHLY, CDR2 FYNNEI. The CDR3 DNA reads TGTGCCAGCAGTGAATTAGGGACAGTTAATTCACCCCTCCACTTT. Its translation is CASSELGTVNSPLHF.

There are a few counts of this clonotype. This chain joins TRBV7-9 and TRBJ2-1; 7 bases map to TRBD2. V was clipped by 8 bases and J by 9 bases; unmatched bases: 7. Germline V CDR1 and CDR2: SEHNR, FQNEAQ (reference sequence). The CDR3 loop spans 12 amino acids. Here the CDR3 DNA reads TGTGCCAGCCGCGTATGGGAGGGTGAGCAGTTCTTC. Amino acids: CASRVWEGEQFF.

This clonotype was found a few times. CDR3 protein: CASSKDREMNTEAFF. As DNA, the CDR3 is TGTGCCAGCTCAAAGGACAGAGAGATGAACACTGAAGCTTTCTTT. This chain links TRBV18 with TRBJ1-1; D might be TRBD1 (6 bases). V dropped 5 bases and J dropped 0 bases, with 13 bases sitting between them. The germline gives CDR1 KGHSH, CDR2 LQKENI. The CDR3 covers 15 residues.

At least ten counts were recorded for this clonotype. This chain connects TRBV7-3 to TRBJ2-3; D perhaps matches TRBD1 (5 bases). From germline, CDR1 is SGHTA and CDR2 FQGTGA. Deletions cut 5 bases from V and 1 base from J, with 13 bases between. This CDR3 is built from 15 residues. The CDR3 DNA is TGTGCCAGCAGCCCCAGGGTAGCAGGCACAGATACGCAGTATTTT. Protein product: CASSPRVAGTDTQYF.

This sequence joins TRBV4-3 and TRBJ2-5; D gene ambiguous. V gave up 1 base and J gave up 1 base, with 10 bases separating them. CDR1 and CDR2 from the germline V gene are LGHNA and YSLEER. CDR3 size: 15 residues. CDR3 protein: CASSQVLSFQETQYF. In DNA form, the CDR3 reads TGCGCCAGCAGCCAAGTCCTTTCCTTCCAAGAGACCCAGTACTTC.

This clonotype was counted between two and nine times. The CDR3 here is CASSYPEGRTNTGELFF. The CDR3, as DNA: TGTGCCAGCAGCTACCCCGAGGGGCGAACGAACACCGGGGAGCTGTTTTTT. V is TRBV7-6 and J is TRBJ2-2; either TRBD1 or TRBD2 may fit D (5 bases each). This CDR3 is built from 17 residues. Trimming left V 4 bases short and J 0 bases short, with 15 bases between. Germline loops: CDR1 SGHVS, CDR2 FNYEAQ.

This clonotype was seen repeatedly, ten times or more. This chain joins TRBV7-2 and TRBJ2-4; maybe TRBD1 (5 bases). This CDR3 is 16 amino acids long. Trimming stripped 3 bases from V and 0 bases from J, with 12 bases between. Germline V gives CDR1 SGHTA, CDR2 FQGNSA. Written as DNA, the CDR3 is TGTGCCAGCAGCTTCCCAGGGCTCTCAGCCAAAAACATTCAGTACTTC. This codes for CASSFPGLSAKNIQYF.

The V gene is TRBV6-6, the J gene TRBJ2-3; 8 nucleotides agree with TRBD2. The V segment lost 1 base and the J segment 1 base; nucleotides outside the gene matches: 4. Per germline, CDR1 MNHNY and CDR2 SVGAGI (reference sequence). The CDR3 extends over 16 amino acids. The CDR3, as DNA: TGTGCCAGCAGTTACTTCCGAGCGGGGGGCACAGATACGCAGTATTTT. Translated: CASSYFRAGGTDTQYF.

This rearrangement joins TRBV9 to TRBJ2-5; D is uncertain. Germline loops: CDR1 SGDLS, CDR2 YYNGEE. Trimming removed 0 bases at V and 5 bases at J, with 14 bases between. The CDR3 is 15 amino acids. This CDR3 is CASSVGAVPGETQYF. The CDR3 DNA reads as TGTGCCAGCAGCGTAGGGGCAGTTCCTGGGGAGACCCAGTACTTC.

The CDR3 is CASSSPAGTSGNEQFF. CDR3 coding DNA: TGTGCCAGCAGTTCTCCCGCCGGGACTAGCGGGAATGAGCAGTTCTTC. The V call is TRBV6-5, the J call TRBJ2-1; 12 bases match TRBD2. The CDR3 loop spans 16 amino acids. The germline V gene has CDR1 MNHEY and CDR2 SVGAGI. Trimming cost V 4 bases and J 7 bases; bases outside gene matches: 8.

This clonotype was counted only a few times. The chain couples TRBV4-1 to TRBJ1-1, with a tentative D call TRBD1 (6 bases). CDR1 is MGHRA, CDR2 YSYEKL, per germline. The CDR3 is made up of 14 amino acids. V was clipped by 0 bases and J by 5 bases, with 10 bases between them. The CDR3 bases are TGCGCCAGCAGCCAAGAAGGCAGGGGAACTGAAGCTTTCTTT. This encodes CASSQEGRGTEAFF.

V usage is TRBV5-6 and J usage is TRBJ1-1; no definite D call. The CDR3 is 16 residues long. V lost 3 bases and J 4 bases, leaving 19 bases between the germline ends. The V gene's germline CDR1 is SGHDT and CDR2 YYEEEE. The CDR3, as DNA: TGTGCCAGCAGCTCTCCCGCGAGGGCTGGAGGCACTGAAGCTTTCTTT. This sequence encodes CASSSPARAGGTEAFF.

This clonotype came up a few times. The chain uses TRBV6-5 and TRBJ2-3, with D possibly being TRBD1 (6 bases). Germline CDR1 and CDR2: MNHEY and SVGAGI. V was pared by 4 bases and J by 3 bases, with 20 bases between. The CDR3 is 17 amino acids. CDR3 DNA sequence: TGTGCCAGCAGTTCTAATATCCAGGGGAAGCGGACAGATACGCAGTATTTT. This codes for CASSSNIQGKRTDTQYF.

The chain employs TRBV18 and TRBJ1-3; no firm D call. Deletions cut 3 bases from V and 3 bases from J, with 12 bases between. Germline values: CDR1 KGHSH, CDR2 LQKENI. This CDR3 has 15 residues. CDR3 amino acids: CASSPGAGYGNTIYF. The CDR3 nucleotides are TGTGCCAGCTCACCGGGAGCGGGATATGGAAACACCATATATTTT.

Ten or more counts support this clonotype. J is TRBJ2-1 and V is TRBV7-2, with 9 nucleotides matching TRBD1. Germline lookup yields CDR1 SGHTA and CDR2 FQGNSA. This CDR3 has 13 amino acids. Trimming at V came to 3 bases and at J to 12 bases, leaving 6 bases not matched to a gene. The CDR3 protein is CASSLGQGRAQFF. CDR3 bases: TGTGCCAGCAGCTTGGGACAGGGTCGCGCGCAGTTCTTC. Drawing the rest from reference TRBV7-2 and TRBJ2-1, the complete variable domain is GAGVSQSPSNKVTEKGKDVELRCDPISGHTALYWYRQSLGQGLEFLIYFQGNSAPDKSGLPSDRFSAERTGGSVSTLTIQRTQQEDSAVYLCASSLGQGRAQFFGPGTRLTVL.

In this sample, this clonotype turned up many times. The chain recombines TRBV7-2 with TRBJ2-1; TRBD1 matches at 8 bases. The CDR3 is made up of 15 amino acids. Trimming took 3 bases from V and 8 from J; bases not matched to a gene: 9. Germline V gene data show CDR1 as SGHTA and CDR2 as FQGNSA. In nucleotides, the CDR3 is TGTGCCAGCAGCTTTACCACCGGACAGGGCTATGAGCAGTTCTTC. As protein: CASSFTTGQGYEQFF.

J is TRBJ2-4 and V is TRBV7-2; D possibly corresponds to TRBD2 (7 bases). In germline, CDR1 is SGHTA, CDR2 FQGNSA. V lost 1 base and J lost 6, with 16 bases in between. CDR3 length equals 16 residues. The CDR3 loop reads CASSLGPGGHTNIQYF. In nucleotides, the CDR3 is TGTGCCAGCAGCTTAGGCCCGGGGGGACACACAAACATTCAGTACTTC.

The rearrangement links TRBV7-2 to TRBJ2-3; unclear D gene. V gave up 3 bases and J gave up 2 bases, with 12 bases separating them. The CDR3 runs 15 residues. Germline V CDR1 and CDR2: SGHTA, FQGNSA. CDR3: CASSFQSHTTDTQYF. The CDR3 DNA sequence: TGTGCCAGCAGCTTCCAGTCCCATACCACAGATACGCAGTATTTT.

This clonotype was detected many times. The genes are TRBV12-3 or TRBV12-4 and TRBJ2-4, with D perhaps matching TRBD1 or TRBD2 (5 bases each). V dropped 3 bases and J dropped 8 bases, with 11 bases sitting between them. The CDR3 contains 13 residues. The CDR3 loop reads CASSLGERDIQYF. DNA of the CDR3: TGTGCCAGCAGTTTGGGGGAGAGAGACATTCAGTACTTC.

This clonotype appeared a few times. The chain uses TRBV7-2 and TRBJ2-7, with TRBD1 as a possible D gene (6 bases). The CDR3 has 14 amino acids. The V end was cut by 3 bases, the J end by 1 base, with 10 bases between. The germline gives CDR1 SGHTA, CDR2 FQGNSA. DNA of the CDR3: TGTGCCAGCAGCTTCAGGGGCTGGTCCTACGAGCAGTACGTC. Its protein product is CASSFRGWSYEQYV.

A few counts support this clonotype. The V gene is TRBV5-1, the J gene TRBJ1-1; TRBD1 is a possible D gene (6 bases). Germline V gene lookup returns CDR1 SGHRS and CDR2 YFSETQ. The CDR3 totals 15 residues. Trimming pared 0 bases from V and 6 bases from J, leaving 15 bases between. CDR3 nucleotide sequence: TGCGCCAGCAGCTTGGATGGCAGGGGTTATGCTGAAGCTTTCTTT. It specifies CASSLDGRGYAEAFF. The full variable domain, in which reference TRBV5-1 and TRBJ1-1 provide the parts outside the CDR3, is KAGVTQTPRYLIKTRGQQVTLSCSPISGHRSVSWYQQTPGQGLQFLFEYFSETQRNKGNFPGRFSGRQFSNSRSEMNVSTLELGDSALYLCASSLDGRGYAEAFFGQGTRLTVV.